The next 11 T cell receptor beta chains were all read from a single sample in a study of beta chain features in type 1 diabetes. Overall study results and limits: All four CD4+ subsets of Type 1 diabetes patients contained TCRB CDR3s that were moderately but significantly shorter.

These TCRs' antigens remain unknown. Expressed TCRB transcripts were sequenced because the isolated RNA had all been reverse transcribed beforehand. Assay: immunoSEQ multiplex PCR; the TCRdb copy retains only in-frame clones and omits some. The repertoire holds about 340,000 clones, about 14% seen once, with about 0.015% in the top ten. Sequencing was carried out using naive CD4+ T cells from blood. Receptors originate from a woman aged 18-29 years with type 1 diabetes.

A few counts support this clone. The chain carries TRBV11-2 and TRBJ2-2; TRBD2 aligns across 9 bases. Unmatched junction bases numbered 3, after V lost 3 bases and J lost 1 base. Germline CDR1 SGHAT, CDR2 FQNNGV. The CDR3 length is 16 residues. The CDR3 coding sequence is TGTGCCAGCAGCTTTCTAGCGGGGCTGAACACCGGGGAGCTGTTTTTT. It specifies CASSFLAGLNTGELFF.

This chain uses TRBV11-2 with TRBJ2-3; TRBD2 is a possible D gene (5 bases). The CDR3 spans 14 residues. Trimming left V 0 bases short and J 7 bases short, with 11 bases between. CDR1 and CDR2 from the germline V gene are SGHAT and FQNNGV. CDR3 sequence reads: CASSLDRRRYTQYF. The CDR3 bases are TGTGCCAGCAGCTTAGATCGGAGGAGGTATACGCAGTATTTT. Complete variable domain (other parts from reference TRBV11-2 and TRBJ2-3): EAGVAQSPRYKIIEKRQSVAFWCNPISGHATLYWYQQILGQGPKLLIQFQNNGVVDDSQLPKDRFSAERLKGVDSTLKIQPAKLEDSAVYLCASSLDRRRYTQYFGPGTRLTVL.

The rearrangement links TRBV18 to TRBJ2-1; 7 bases agree with TRBD2. The CDR3 spans 17 residues. From germline, CDR1 is KGHSH and CDR2 LQKENI. Losses at the gene ends were 3 bases for V and 0 bases for J; bases not matched to a gene: 8. The CDR3 loop is CASSPPSSGSSYNEQFF. The CDR3 DNA sequence: TGTGCCAGCTCACCTCCTTCTAGCGGAAGCTCCTACAATGAGCAGTTCTTC.

This clone has more than one count but fewer than ten. J is TRBJ1-1 and V is TRBV18, with unresolved D. The CDR3 spans 12 residues. Trimming removed 5 bases at V and 5 bases at J, with 9 bases between. Germline loops: CDR1 KGHSH, CDR2 LQKENI. CDR3 sequence (DNA): TGTGCCAGCTCAACAGCTTTTACTGAAGCTTTCTTT. The encoded protein is CASSTAFTEAFF.

This clone was found a few times. V gene TRBV7-9 combines with J gene TRBJ1-1, with D perhaps matching TRBD1 (5 bases). This CDR3 has 13 residues. V gave up 5 bases and J gave up 4 bases, with 11 bases separating them. Germline-derived CDR1 and CDR2 are SEHNR and FQNEAQ (reference sequence). Here the CDR3 reads CASSPGGVTEAFF. CDR3 nucleotides: TGTGCCAGCAGCCCGGGGGGGGTCACTGAAGCTTTCTTT.

The chain has TRBV5-1 and TRBJ1-1, with D possibly being TRBD1 (5 bases). The CDR3 is made up of 14 amino acids. V was cut by 5 bases and J by 5 bases, with 16 bases left in between. Germline assignment: CDR1 SGHRS and CDR2 YFSETQ. Here the CDR3 reads CASRLTAVQTEAFF. The CDR3 DNA follows: TGCGCCAGCAGACTGACAGCCGTTCAAACTGAAGCTTTCTTT.

This chain connects TRBV2 to TRBJ1-1; D is unresolved. The germline V gene has CDR1 SNHLY and CDR2 FYNNEI. CDR3 length: 13 residues. Trimming took off 7 bases at V and 4 bases at J, with 13 bases between the two ends. The chain's CDR3 is CASMAGEGTEAFF. Written as DNA, the CDR3 is TGTGCCAGCATGGCCGGGGAAGGCACTGAAGCTTTCTTT.

This clone showed up just a few times. The chain has TRBV5-1 and TRBJ2-3; weak D call: TRBD2 (6 bases). Deletions cut 4 bases from V and 4 bases from J, with 16 bases between. CDR3 size: 15 residues. Germline CDR1 is SGHRS and CDR2 is YFSETQ. CDR3 nucleotide sequence: TGCGCCAGCAGCCTCAGACTAGATTTCGCAGATACGCAGTATTTT. Translated: CASSLRLDFADTQYF.

The chain recombines TRBV5-1 with TRBJ1-4, with 8 bases identical to TRBD1. This CDR3 is built from 16 residues. V shed 2 bases, J shed 5 bases, and the junction held 8 bases outside the gene matches. Per the germline V gene, CDR1 is SGHRS and CDR2 is YFSETQ. In DNA, the CDR3 is TGCGCCAGCAGCTTAACCCCGGGACAGGCGAATGAAAAACTGTTTTTT. Translation: CASSLTPGQANEKLFF. Drawing the rest from reference TRBV5-1 and TRBJ1-4, the complete variable domain is KAGVTQTPRYLIKTRGQQVTLSCSPISGHRSVSWYQQTPGQGLQFLFEYFSETQRNKGNFPGRFSGRQFSNSRSEMNVSTLELGDSALYLCASSLTPGQANEKLFFGSGTQLSVL.

This chain joins TRBV5-1 and TRBJ2-7, with D maybe TRBD1 (6 bases). Trimming shortened V by 4 bases and J by 5 bases, and 16 bases separated the two germline ends. The CDR3 consists of 14 residues. Per the germline V gene, CDR1 is SGHRS and CDR2 is YFSETQ. CDR3 region: CASSPTRGTDEQYF. For the CDR3, the DNA is TGCGCCAGCAGCCCTACCAGGGGAACCGACGAGCAGTACTTC.

This clone was observed a few times. The chain uses TRBV9 and TRBJ2-1; possible D gene TRBD2, 6 bases. V lost 2 bases, J lost 8 bases, and 20 bases lay in between. The germline V gene encodes CDR1 SGDLS and CDR2 YYNGEE. The length of the CDR3 is 16 residues. The CDR3 reads CASSVGRGSSVYEQFF. CDR3 nucleotide sequence: TGTGCCAGCAGCGTGGGTCGGGGGAGTTCGGTTTATGAGCAGTTCTTC.